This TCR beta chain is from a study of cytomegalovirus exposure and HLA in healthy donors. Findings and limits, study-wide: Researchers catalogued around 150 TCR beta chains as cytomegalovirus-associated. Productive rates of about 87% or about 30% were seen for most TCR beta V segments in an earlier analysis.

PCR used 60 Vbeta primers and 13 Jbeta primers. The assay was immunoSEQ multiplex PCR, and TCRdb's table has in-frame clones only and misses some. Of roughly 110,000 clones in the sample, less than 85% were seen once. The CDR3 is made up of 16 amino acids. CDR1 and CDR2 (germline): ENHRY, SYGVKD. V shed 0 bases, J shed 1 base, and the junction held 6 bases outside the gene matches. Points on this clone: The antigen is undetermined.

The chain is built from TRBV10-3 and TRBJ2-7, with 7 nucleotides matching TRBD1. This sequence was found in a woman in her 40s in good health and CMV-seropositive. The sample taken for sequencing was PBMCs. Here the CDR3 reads CAISESSTGLSYEQYF. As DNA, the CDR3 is TGTGCCATCAGTGAGTCTTCGACAGGGCTGTCCTACGAGCAGTACTTC.